This TCR beta chain came from a study of CD8 T cells in Susac syndrome. Random hexamers served to reverse transcribe roughly 0.45 to 1 ug RNA. TCRdb recomputed calls from the immunoSEQ multiplex PCR reads with MiXCR, one row per CDR3 protein. The table includes about 190,000 distinct CDR3 sequences, approximately 94% detected once. Per germline, CDR1 DFQATT and CDR2 SNEGSKA (reference sequence). Trimming pared 6 bases from V and 2 bases from J, leaving 13 bases between. The CDR3 spans 14 residues. The authors sequenced TCR beta from blood CD8+ and CD4+ T cells. This sequence joins TRBV20-1 and TRBJ2-2; a possible D gene is TRBD2 (5 bases). The receptor's source is a human donor with Susac syndrome. Input material: CD4+ T cells from PBMCs. In DNA form, the CDR3 reads TGCAGTGCCCCTCCCGGGGTAAACACCGGGGAGCTGTTTTTT. It specifies CSAPPGVNTGELFF.